This T cell receptor (beta chain) was retrieved from a study of beta chain features in type 1 diabetes. General study results and limits: When Type 1 diabetes patients were examined, their TCRB CDR3s proved moderately but significantly shorter in all four CD4+ subsets.

V was pared by 0 bases and J by 8 bases, with 11 bases of the junction left unmatched. This CDR3 contains 17 residues. Germline V gene lookup returns CDR1 MGHRA and CDR2 YSYEKL. In its sample, this clone was seen many times. Its antigen is unidentified. Every isolated RNA sample was fully reverse transcribed, so sequencing captured expressed TCRB transcripts. Sequencing used immunoSEQ multiplex PCR; TCRdb keeps in-frame clones, though not all of them. The sample lists about 250,000 clones, 13% to 15% seen once, with roughly 0.024% in the top ten. Sequencing input: naive CD4+ T cells from blood. V is TRBV4-1 and J is TRBJ2-3, with 10 bases that match TRBD2. This clonotype originated in a middle-aged woman in good health. In DNA form, the CDR3 reads TGCGCCAGCAGCCAAGAGATGGGGCTAGCGGGGGTCGGTACGCAGTATTTT. Protein sequence: CASSQEMGLAGVGTQYF.